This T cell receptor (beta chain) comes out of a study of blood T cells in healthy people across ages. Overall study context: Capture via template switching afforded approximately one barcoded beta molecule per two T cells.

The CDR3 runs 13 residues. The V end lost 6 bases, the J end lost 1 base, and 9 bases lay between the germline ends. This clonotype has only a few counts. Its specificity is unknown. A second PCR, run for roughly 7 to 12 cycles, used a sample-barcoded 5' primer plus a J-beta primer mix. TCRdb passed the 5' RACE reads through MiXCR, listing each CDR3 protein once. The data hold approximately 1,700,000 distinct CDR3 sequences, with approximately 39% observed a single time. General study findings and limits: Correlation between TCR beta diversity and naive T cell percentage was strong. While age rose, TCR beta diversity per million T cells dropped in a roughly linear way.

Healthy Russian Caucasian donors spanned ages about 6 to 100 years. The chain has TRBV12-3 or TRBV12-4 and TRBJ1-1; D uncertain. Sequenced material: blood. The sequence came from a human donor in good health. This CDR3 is CASRWTGNTEAFF. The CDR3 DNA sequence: TGTGCCAGCAGATGGACGGGGAACACTGAAGCTTTCTTT.